The clone carrying this T cell receptor (beta chain) was counted between two and nine times. The germline V gene encodes CDR1 MNHNS and CDR2 SASEGT. The length of the CDR3 is 15 residues. V dropped 7 bases and J dropped 5; count of bases not matched to a gene: 11. These data belong to a study of T cells in Graves' hyperthyroidism and ophthalmopathy. Enrolled ophthalmopathy patients presented with a Clinical Activity Score of at least 3, a NOSPECS grade of at least 4, and disease duration under 3 months. RNA transcripts served as the template for amplifying TCR beta CDR3 regions. The primer set for the first-round RT-PCR of the TCR CDR3 was HTBI. A single record per CDR3 protein comes from TCRdb applying MiXCR to the multiplex PCR reads. The sample gives 500,000 to 650,000 distinct CDR3 sequences, about 20% of which show up once; about half is in the top ten.

The sequence derives from a man in his forties or fifties with Graves' ophthalmopathy. The chain has TRBV6-1 and TRBJ1-5, with TRBD1 matching 7 bases. The sequenced sample was blood. The CDR3 region is CASMPRQGRDQPQHF. CDR3 nucleotides: TGTGCCAGCATGCCTCGACAGGGTAGGGATCAGCCCCAGCATTTT.